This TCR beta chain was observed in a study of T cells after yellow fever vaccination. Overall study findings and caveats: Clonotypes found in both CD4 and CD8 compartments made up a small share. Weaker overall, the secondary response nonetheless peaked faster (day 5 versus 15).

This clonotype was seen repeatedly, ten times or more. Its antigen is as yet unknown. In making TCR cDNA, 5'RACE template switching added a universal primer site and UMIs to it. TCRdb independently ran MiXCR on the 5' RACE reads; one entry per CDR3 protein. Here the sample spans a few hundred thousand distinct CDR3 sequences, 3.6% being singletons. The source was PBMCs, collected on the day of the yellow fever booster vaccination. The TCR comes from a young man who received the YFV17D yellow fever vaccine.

The CDR3 loop reads CASSLEGGSNEKLFF. In DNA, the CDR3 is TGTGCCAGCAGCCTCGAGGGGGGGAGTAATGAAAAACTGTTTTTT. The chain is built from TRBV7-9 and TRBJ1-4, with a tentative D call TRBD1 (6 bases). V was clipped by 5 bases and J by 4 bases, with 14 bases between them. The CDR3 totals 15 residues. Germline lookup yields CDR1 SEHNR and CDR2 FQNEAQ (reference sequence).